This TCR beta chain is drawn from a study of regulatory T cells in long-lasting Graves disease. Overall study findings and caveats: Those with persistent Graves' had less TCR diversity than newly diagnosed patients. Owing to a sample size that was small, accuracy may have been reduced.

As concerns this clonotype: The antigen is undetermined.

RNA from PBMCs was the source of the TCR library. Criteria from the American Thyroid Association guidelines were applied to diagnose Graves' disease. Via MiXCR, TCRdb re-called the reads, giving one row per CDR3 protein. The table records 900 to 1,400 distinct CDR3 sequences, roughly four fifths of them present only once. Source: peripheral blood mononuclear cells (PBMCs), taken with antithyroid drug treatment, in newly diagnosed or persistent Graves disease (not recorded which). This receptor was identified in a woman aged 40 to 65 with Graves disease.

The CDR3 nucleotides are TGTGCCAGCAGCTTAGGACCCCAGGCTAGGACGGGAGGCTACACCTTC. Its translation is CASSLGPQARTGGYTF. The chain has TRBV7-6 and TRBJ1-2, with unresolved D. This CDR3 spans 16 amino acids. V dropped 1 base and J dropped 8 bases, with 20 bases sitting between them. Germline CDR1 and CDR2: SGHVS and FNYEAQ. Drawing the rest from reference TRBV7-6 and TRBJ1-2, the complete variable domain is GAGVSQSPRYKVTKRGQDVALRCDPISGHVSLYWYRQALGQGPEFLTYFNYEAQQDKSGLPNDRFSAERPEGSISTLTIQRTEQRDSAMYRCASSLGPQARTGGYTFGSGTRLTVV.